The 15 T cell receptor beta chains reported below all come from one sample, sequenced in a study of blood T cell repertoires in COVID-19. Only in-frame clones appear in the TCRdb table, and some are missing; sequencing was by immunoSEQ multiplex PCR. The sample yields 250,000 or so clones, over 80% seen once. The sequencing sample was made of PBMCs or T cells enriched from blood (not recorded which). The source of these receptors is a woman aged 25 to 45 with acute COVID-19.

This chain links TRBV7-9 with TRBJ1-1, with D possibly being TRBD1 (5 bases). The V end lost 6 bases, the J end lost 0 bases, and 20 bases lay between the germline ends. In germline, CDR1 is SEHNR, CDR2 FQNEAQ (reference sequence). The CDR3 runs to 17 residues. The CDR3 protein is CASSPPPGWGMNTEAFF. CDR3 DNA sequence: TGTGCCAGCAGTCCCCCGCCAGGCTGGGGCATGAACACTGAAGCTTTCTTT.

The count of this clone is one. The rearrangement joins TRBV27 to TRBJ2-1; TRBD2 matches at 14 bases. With 5 bases clipped from V and 7 bases from J, the junction kept 10 bases outside the gene matches. CDR3 length: 17 amino acids. Looked up from germline, CDR1 is MNHEY and CDR2 is SMNVEV (reference sequence). Written as DNA, the CDR3 is TGTGCCAGCAGTCAACCGGGACTAGCGGGAGAGTCGAATGAGCAGTTCTTC. Translating it yields CASSQPGLAGESNEQFF.

V usage is TRBV9 and J usage is TRBJ2-1; D gene ambiguous. V was pared by 0 bases and J by 8 bases, with 18 bases between. Germline V gene data show CDR1 as SGDLS and CDR2 as YYNGEE. The CDR3 is made up of 16 amino acids. CDR3 protein: CASSVARFSFRDEQFF. CDR3 bases: TGTGCCAGCAGCGTAGCTAGGTTCAGTTTTCGGGATGAGCAGTTCTTC.

The chain combines TRBV3-1 (or the pseudogene TRBV3-2) with TRBJ2-2; the D gene is possibly TRBD1 (6 bases). This CDR3 has 17 amino acids. V lost 4 bases to trimming and J lost 4 bases, with 19 bases between them. The V gene's germline CDR1 is LGHDT and CDR2 YNNKEL (reference sequence). CDR3 in DNA: TGTGCCAGCAGCCCGGATCCAGACAGGATACTCACCGGGGAGCTGTTTTTT. This gives the protein CASSPDPDRILTGELFF.

The V call is TRBV11-2, the J call TRBJ2-1; TRBD1 aligns across 7 bases. V was clipped by 3 bases and J by 0 bases; unmatched bases: 14. Germline values: CDR1 SGHAT, CDR2 FQNNGV. The CDR3 is made up of 19 amino acids. The chain's CDR3 is CASSFPNPTGLSSYNEQFF. The DNA for the CDR3 is TGTGCCAGCAGCTTCCCGAACCCGACAGGGCTCAGCTCCTACAATGAGCAGTTCTTC.

This clone showed up just a few times. Within the sample, other DNA sequences also encode this same CDR3. The V and J genes are TRBV10-1 and TRBJ2-3, with D unresolved. V dropped 5 bases and J dropped 0 bases, with 3 bases sitting between them. CDR3 length equals 12 residues. Germline V lookup: CDR1 WNHNN, CDR2 SYGVQD (reference sequence). The CDR3 DNA reads TGCGCCAGCAGTTATAGCACAGATACGCAGTATTTT. It encodes CASSYSTDTQYF.

The chain combines TRBV16 with TRBJ2-1, with 9 bases fitting TRBD1. The V and J ends lost 1 base and 15 bases, in that order; junction bases with no gene match: 7. Germline CDR1 is KGHSY and CDR2 is FQNENV. The CDR3 contains 13 residues. For the CDR3, the DNA is TGTGCCAGCAGCCAATACTCGGACAGGGGTCTGTTCTTC. Its protein is CASSQYSDRGLFF.

The chain has TRBV19 and TRBJ2-1, with TRBD2 identical over 10 bases. The CDR3 is made up of 15 amino acids. The junction had 8 bases not matched to a gene; V was cut back by 7 bases and J by 5 bases. Germline CDR1 LNHDA, CDR2 SQIVND (reference sequence). The CDR3 sequence: CASTPTSGVNNEQFF. The CDR3 DNA reads TGTGCCAGTACTCCTACTAGCGGGGTGAACAATGAGCAGTTCTTC.

The rearrangement uses TRBV4-2 and TRBJ2-7; 10 nucleotides line up with TRBD2. The J segment lost 4 bases and the V segment lost 0 bases, leaving 6 bases of the junction unmatched. This CDR3 is 16 amino acids long. CDR1 is LGHNA and CDR2 is YNFKEQ in the germline V gene. CDR3 loop: CASSQEPGLARYEQYF. CDR3 nucleotides: TGTGCCAGCAGCCAAGAACCGGGACTAGCGAGGTACGAGCAGTACTTC.

The genes are TRBV28 and TRBJ1-6; 8 bases fit TRBD1. The CDR3 spans 15 residues. V was pared by 7 bases and J by 10 bases, with 12 bases of the junction left unmatched. Germline V gene lookup returns CDR1 MDHEN and CDR2 SYDVKM. The CDR3 loop is CASTLGGTGDSPLHF. CDR3 DNA: TGTGCCAGCACCCTAGGGGGGACAGGAGACTCACCCCTCCACTTT.

This clone was picked up one time. CDR3 sequence reads: CASSSDRGLQPQHF. Written as DNA, the CDR3 is TGTGCCAGCAGCTCGGACAGGGGACTTCAGCCCCAGCATTTT. The chain uses TRBV7-2 and TRBJ1-5; 9 nucleotides line up with TRBD1. V lost 4 bases to trimming and J lost 6 bases; unmatched junction nucleotides: 4. The CDR3 has 14 amino acids. Germline CDR1 SGHTA, CDR2 FQGNSA.

The chain uses TRBV12-3 or TRBV12-4 and TRBJ1-1; 7 bases are shared with TRBD1. CDR3 length: 12 residues. V gave up 5 bases and J gave up 9 bases; unmatched junction bases: 6. CDR3 coding DNA: TGTGCCAGCAGTCTAGACAGGGAACAAGCTTTCTTT. Its protein product is CASSLDREQAFF.

This chain links TRBV9 with TRBJ2-2; a weak D match, TRBD2 (5 bases). Germline V CDR1 and CDR2: SGDLS, YYNGEE. The CDR3 runs to 12 residues. V was trimmed by 4 bases and J by 8 bases, leaving 9 bases between them. Written as DNA, the CDR3 is TGTGCCAGCAGCTCAGAGGGTGGGGAGCTGTTTTTT. Its protein is CASSSEGGELFF.

This chain links TRBV19 with TRBJ1-2, with TRBD1 matching over 7 bases. The ends lost 8 bases at V and 2 bases at J; junction bases unmatched: 8. Germline CDR1 reads LNHDA; CDR2 reads SQIVND (reference sequence). The CDR3 covers 14 residues. CDR3 amino acids: CASHLGQTNYGYTF. The DNA for the CDR3 is TGTGCCAGTCATTTGGGACAGACAAACTATGGCTACACCTTC.

V and J are TRBV6-4 and TRBJ2-3; 12 positions match TRBD2. V lost 0 bases to trimming and J lost 4 bases; unmatched junction nucleotides: 2. Germline V lookup: CDR1 MRHNA, CDR2 SNTAGT. The CDR3 totals 16 residues. CDR3 DNA sequence: TGTGCCAGCAGTGACTCCGGGACTAGCGGGCCAGATACGCAGTATTTT. Residues: CASSDSGTSGPDTQYF.